The TCR beta chain under discussion was sequenced for a study of human thymus T cells. As for this clone: The antigen remains undetermined.

TCRdb's table, derived via immunoSEQ multiplex PCR, lists solely in-frame clones and lacks some. The repertoire holds 35,000 to 45,000 clones, with roughly 94% as singletons. Study findings and constraints: The authors found apparently biased V and J gene usage in thymic and blood repertoires.

This clonotype was obtained from a boy under two years old with a congenital heart defect but otherwise immunologically healthy. The sequenced sample consisted of blood.

CDR3 region: CASSQDPIPGLKLFF. The CDR3 DNA follows: TGTGCCAGCAGCCAAGATCCGATCCCTGGACTAAAACTGTTTTTT. The J gene is TRBJ1-4, the V gene TRBV4-2; D is unresolved. Trimming removed 0 bases at V and 10 bases at J, with 15 bases between. Germline CDR1 LGHNA, CDR2 YNFKEQ. This CDR3 contains 15 residues.